These 7 T cell receptor beta chains were sequenced from one sample in a study of cytomegalovirus exposure and HLA in healthy donors (dated by TCRdb to about 2017). Library method: the immunoSEQ multiplex PCR assay. For the multiplex PCR, a mixture combining 60 forward primers for TCR Vbeta segments and 13 reverse primers for TCR Jbeta segments was used. The immuneACCESS repertoire file appears here via TCRdb, limited to in-frame rearrangements. These files lack a portion of the clones; in checked studies, under half of the deficit traces to unresolved V genes, and the cause of the others is not known. This sample has approximately 110,000 clones in its table, and about 73% of those were observed once. Less than 5% of the sample is taken by the ten largest. What was sequenced was PBMCs. These receptors all stem from a woman aged 45-60 years in good health and CMV-seropositive.

The J gene is TRBJ2-2, the V gene TRBV6-4, with 16 bases matching TRBD2. The CDR3 totals 17 residues. V trimming: 6 bases; J trimming: 4 bases; junction bases outside the gene matches: 5. Germline loops: CDR1 MRHNA, CDR2 SNTAGT. The CDR3 nucleotides are TGTGCCAGCAGCCCCGGGACTAGCGGGGGGGCCACCGGGGAGCTGTTTTTT. Amino acid sequence: CASSPGTSGGATGELFF.

This chain connects TRBV30 to TRBJ2-5; a weak D match, TRBD1 (6 bases). This CDR3 contains 17 residues. In germline, CDR1 is GTSNPN, CDR2 SVGIG (reference sequence). V lost 3 bases, J lost 4 bases, and 24 bases lay in between. The CDR3 region has the DNA TGTGCCTGGAGCAGAGCTACAGGGTACCTCGGCGTAGAGACCCAGTACTTC. Translating gives CAWSRATGYLGVETQYF.

This sequence joins TRBV29-1 and TRBJ1-2, with 11 bases that match TRBD1. Looked up from germline, CDR1 is SQVTM and CDR2 is ANQGSEA. V lost 4 bases and J lost 8; bases outside the gene matches: 6. The CDR3 is 13 residues long. Here the CDR3 DNA reads TGCAGCGTTGTAGGACAGGGGGCTTGGGGCTACACCTTC. Translation: CSVVGQGAWGYTF.

The chain uses TRBV10-3 and TRBJ2-3; tentative D call: TRBD2 (6 bases). CDR3 length: 15 amino acids. Germline V gene data show CDR1 as ENHRY and CDR2 as SYGVKD. V was shortened by 3 bases and J by 1 base, with 11 bases between the two germline ends. This chain's CDR3 is CAISDGTDRTDTQYF. The CDR3 DNA sequence: TGTGCCATCAGTGATGGGACTGATCGCACAGATACGCAGTATTTT.

V gene TRBV19 combines with J gene TRBJ2-5; 8 bases align to TRBD1. V was pared by 6 bases and J by 4 bases, with 7 bases of the junction left unmatched. Germline V gene lookup returns CDR1 LNHDA and CDR2 SQIVND (reference sequence). The CDR3 is made up of 14 amino acids. The CDR3: CASRVTGGGETQYF. The CDR3 nucleotides read TGTGCCAGTAGGGTTACAGGGGGTGGAGAGACCCAGTACTTC.

This chain connects TRBV7-2 to TRBJ2-7, with 10 bases that match TRBD2. V gave up 5 bases and J gave up 2 bases; unmatched junction bases: 6. This CDR3 is 15 amino acids long. Per germline, CDR1 SGHTA and CDR2 FQGNSA. The CDR3 region has the DNA TGTGCCAGCAGCGCCGGACTAGCGGAAACCTACGAGCAGTACTTC. Its protein is CASSAGLAETYEQYF.

The chain joins TRBV6-4 to TRBJ2-3; 8 bases fit TRBD2. Germline V CDR1 and CDR2: MRHNA, SNTAGT. V lost 7 bases, J lost 2 bases, and 14 bases stayed unmatched. The CDR3 covers 17 residues. The DNA for the CDR3 is TGTGCCAGCACTTGGTGCGTAGCGGGGCTTCACACAGATACGCAGTATTTT. This sequence encodes CASTWCVAGLHTDTQYF.